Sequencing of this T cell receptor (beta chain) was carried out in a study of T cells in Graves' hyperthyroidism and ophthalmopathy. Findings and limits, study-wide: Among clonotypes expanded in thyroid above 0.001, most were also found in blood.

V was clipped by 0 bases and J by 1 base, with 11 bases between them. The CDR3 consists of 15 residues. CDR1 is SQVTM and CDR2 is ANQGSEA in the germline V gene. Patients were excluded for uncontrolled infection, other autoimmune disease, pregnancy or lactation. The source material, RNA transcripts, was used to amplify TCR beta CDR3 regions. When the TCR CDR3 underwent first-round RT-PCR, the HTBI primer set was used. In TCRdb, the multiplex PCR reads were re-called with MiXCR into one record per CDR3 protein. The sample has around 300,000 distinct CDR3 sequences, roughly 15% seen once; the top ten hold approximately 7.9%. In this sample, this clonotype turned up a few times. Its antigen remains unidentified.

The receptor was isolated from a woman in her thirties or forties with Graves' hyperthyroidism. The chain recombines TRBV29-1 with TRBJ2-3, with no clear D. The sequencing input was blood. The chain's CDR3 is CSVEDLVQGTDTQYF. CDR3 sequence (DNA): TGCAGCGTTGAAGATCTAGTACAAGGCACAGATACGCAGTATTTT.